The sequence of this T cell receptor beta chain was determined in a study of CD8+ T cells in alopecia areata. The length of the CDR3 is 13 residues. CDR1 is SEHNR and CDR2 is FQNEAQ in the germline V gene (reference sequence). The V gene lost 11 bases and the J gene lost 0 bases, with 10 bases spanning the gap. Treatment described: oral pan-JAK inhibitor, 5-10 mg twice daily. cDNA serving as the sequencing template came from extracted, reverse transcribed RNA. This table comes from immunoSEQ multiplex PCR, and its TCRdb copy is limited to in-frame clones, with some not included. The sample includes 100,000 or so clones, 50% to 60% of them seen just once.

The sequenced sample was CD8+ T cells sorted from blood, obtained between weeks 55 and 70, from a patient treated with tofacitinib. The chain recombines TRBV7-9 with TRBJ1-4; D remains unclear. This TCR was sampled from a human donor with alopecia areata. DNA of the CDR3: TGTGCCGGATCACCCGCAACTAATGAAAAACTGTTTTTT. Amino acids: CAGSPATNEKLFF.